This T cell receptor (beta chain) comes out of a study of blood T cells in healthy people across ages. The CDR3 length is 14 residues. Germline values: CDR1 LGHDT, CDR2 YNNKEL (reference sequence). V trimming: 4 bases; J trimming: 4 bases; junction bases outside the gene matches: 6. Next came a second PCR, run for about 6 to 11 cycles, which used a sample-barcoded 5' primer along with a J-beta primer mix. The authors tagged each cDNA molecule using a template-switch adaptor with 12 random nucleotides. TCRdb analysed the 5' RACE reads with MiXCR anew, one entry per CDR3 protein. This table holds about 780,000 distinct CDR3 sequences, around 45% found once. Study-level findings and limits: Nothing was known about donor CMV status, and this possibly confounded expanded clonotype changes.

In each sample, at least 6.5 million PBMCs were isolated. As for this clonotype: Its antigen is as yet unknown.

Sample: blood. The clonotype originates from an elderly man in good health. The gene calls are TRBV3-1 and TRBJ1-1; TRBD1 agrees at 7 bases. The CDR3 coding sequence is TGTGCCAGCAGCCGGAGGGGACAGCTCACTGAAGCTTTCTTT. This encodes CASSRRGQLTEAFF.